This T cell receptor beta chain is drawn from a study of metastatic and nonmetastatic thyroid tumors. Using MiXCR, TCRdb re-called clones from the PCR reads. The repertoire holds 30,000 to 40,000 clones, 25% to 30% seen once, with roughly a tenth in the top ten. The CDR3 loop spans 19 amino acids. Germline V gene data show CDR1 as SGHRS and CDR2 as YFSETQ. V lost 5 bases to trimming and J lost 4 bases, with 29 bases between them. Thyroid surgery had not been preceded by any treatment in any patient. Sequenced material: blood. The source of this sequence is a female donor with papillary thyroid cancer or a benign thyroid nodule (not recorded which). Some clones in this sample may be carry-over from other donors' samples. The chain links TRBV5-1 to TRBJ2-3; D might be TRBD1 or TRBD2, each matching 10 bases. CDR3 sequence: CASRPTGGASSGSPDTQYF. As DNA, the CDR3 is TGCGCCAGCAGACCGACAGGGGGCGCGTCTAGCGGGAGTCCAGATACGCAGTATTTT. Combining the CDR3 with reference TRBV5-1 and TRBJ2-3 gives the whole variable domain KAGVTQTPRYLIKTRGQQVTLSCSPISGHRSVSWYQQTPGQGLQFLFEYFSETQRNKGNFPGRFSGRQFSNSRSEMNVSTLELGDSALYLCASRPTGGASSGSPDTQYFGPGTRLTVL.